The 26 T cell receptor beta chains below were found in one sample sequenced in a study of blood T cells in healthy people across ages. A second about 7 to 12 cycle PCR used barcoded and J-beta primers. One entry per CDR3 protein, called by TCRdb with MiXCR from the 5' RACE reads. The sample has about 1.4 million distinct CDR3 sequences; approximately 59% are singletons. The sequenced sample was blood. The receptors were sampled from a man aged 18 to 30 in good health.

The chain uses TRBV29-1 and TRBJ1-1; TRBD1 is a possible D gene (6 bases). Trimming stripped 6 bases from V and 5 bases from J, with 16 bases between. Germline-derived CDR1 and CDR2 are SQVTM and ANQGSEA. The CDR3 runs 13 residues. The CDR3 coding sequence is TGCAGCGTAGTTGGCACAGGGAGTACTGAAGCTTTCTTT. Translation: CSVVGTGSTEAFF. The variable domain in full, completed from reference TRBV29-1 and TRBJ1-1, reads SAVISQKPSRDICQRGTSLTIQCQVDSQVTMMFWYRQQPGQSLTLIATANQGSEATYESGFVIDKFPISRPNLTFSTLTVSNMSPEDSSIYLCSVVGTGSTEAFFGQGTRLTVV.

This clonotype was seen more than once but under ten times. V is TRBV5-1 and J is TRBJ2-5, with D uncertain. In germline, CDR1 is SGHRS, CDR2 YFSETQ. V lost 3 bases to trimming and J lost 5 bases, with 8 bases between them. The CDR3 is made up of 12 amino acids. For the CDR3, the DNA is TGCGCCAGCAGCTCGATGAGGGAGACCCAGTACTTC. Encoded protein: CASSSMRETQYF.

The CDR3 sequence: CASSHDAGVSEQYF. The DNA of the CDR3 is TGCGCCAGCAGCCACGACGCGGGGGTGAGCGAGCAGTACTTC. The chain employs TRBV4-3 and TRBJ2-7; 7 bases map to TRBD2. The CDR3 has 14 amino acids. The V segment lost 3 bases and the J segment 6 bases; nucleotides outside the gene matches: 8. Germline V gene sequence: CDR1 LGHNA, CDR2 YSLEER.

The J gene is TRBJ1-2, the V gene TRBV6-2 or TRBV6-3; 8 bases line up with TRBD1. The junction had 8 bases not matched to a gene; V was cut back by 5 bases and J by 6 bases. This CDR3 spans 14 amino acids. Germline CDR1 is MNHEY and CDR2 is SVGEGT. The CDR3 DNA sequence: TGTGCCAGCAGTGGACAGGGAGGTTCGGATGGCTACACCTTC. Translating gives CASSGQGGSDGYTF.

This chain joins TRBV5-1 and TRBJ2-6; 7 nucleotides align to TRBD1. This CDR3 region has 17 residues. In germline, CDR1 is SGHRS, CDR2 YFSETQ. V lost 4 bases to trimming and J lost 0 bases; unmatched junction nucleotides: 7. The CDR3 is CASSGRGPSSGANVLTF. CDR3 DNA sequence: TGCGCCAGCAGCGGAAGGGGGCCCAGCTCTGGGGCCAACGTCCTGACTTTC.

This clonotype was recorded a few times. The chain links TRBV3-1 to TRBJ2-3; no clear D gene. Germline lookup yields CDR1 LGHDT and CDR2 YNNKEL (reference sequence). The length of the CDR3 is 13 residues. V was shortened by 1 base and J by 6 bases, with 8 bases between the two germline ends. The chain's CDR3 is CASSQVHGDTQYF. The DNA for the CDR3 is TGTGCCAGCAGCCAAGTTCATGGTGATACGCAGTATTTT.

V is TRBV4-3 and J is TRBJ1-6; D is ambiguous. The CDR3 loop spans 15 amino acids. In germline, CDR1 is LGHNA, CDR2 YSLEER. V lost 1 base and J 7 bases, leaving 11 bases between the germline ends. The DNA of the CDR3 is TGCGCCAGCAGCCAAGGGTCCAATCTCAATTCACCCCTCCACTTT. It codes for CASSQGSNLNSPLHF.

The chain links TRBV20-1 to TRBJ2-7; 9 nucleotides align to TRBD2. This CDR3 has 15 residues. V lost 1 base and J lost 1; bases outside the gene matches: 5. Germline V gene data show CDR1 as DFQATT and CDR2 as SNEGSKA (reference sequence). This CDR3 reads CSARAGLATSYEQYF. The CDR3 bases are TGCAGTGCTAGAGCTGGACTAGCGACTTCCTACGAGCAGTACTTC.

The chain uses TRBV12-3 or TRBV12-4 and TRBJ1-2, with D maybe TRBD1 (5 bases). The CDR3 is made up of 11 amino acids. With 2 bases removed from V and 13 bases from J, the gap between germline ends came to 11 bases. The CDR3 DNA reads TGTGCCAGCAGTTTACCGCCGGGGACCACCTTC. It translates to CASSLPPGTTF.

The rearrangement uses TRBV27 and TRBJ2-4, with TRBD1 identical over 10 bases. J lost 0 bases, V lost 4 bases, and 6 bases had no gene match. CDR1 is MNHEY and CDR2 is SMNVEV in the germline V gene (reference sequence). This CDR3 has 17 residues. The CDR3 nucleotides read TGTGCCAGCAGTTGGGGACAGGGGTTCTTAGCCAAAAACATTCAGTACTTC. This codes for CASSWGQGFLAKNIQYF.

V is TRBV27 and J is TRBJ2-5; D is possibly TRBD2 (5 bases). The DNA matches TRBJ2-7 better at its end, which makes the J call doubtful. CDR3 length: 15 amino acids. Germline CDR1 is MNHEY and CDR2 is SMNVEV (reference sequence). The CDR3 loop reads CASSFIASSRYEQYF. In nucleotides, the CDR3 is TGTGCCAGCAGTTTTATCGCTAGCAGTAGGTACGAGCAGTACTTC.

This rearrangement joins TRBV7-9 to TRBJ2-3; D is uncertain. The ends were cut back, 4 bases at V and 1 base at J, with 24 bases in the middle. Germline assignment: CDR1 SEHNR and CDR2 FQNEAQ (reference sequence). This CDR3 contains 19 residues. This chain's CDR3 is CASSSDQPRDRIRTDTQYF. The CDR3, as DNA: TGTGCCAGCAGCTCAGATCAACCCCGAGACCGGATACGCACAGATACGCAGTATTTT.

The table lists this clonotype with a few counts. The chain recombines TRBV4-1 with TRBJ2-7; 7 nucleotides match TRBD1. The V gene end was trimmed by 0 bases and the J gene end by 6 bases; junction bases not matched to a gene: 8. CDR1 is MGHRA, CDR2 YSYEKL, per germline. The CDR3 spans 15 residues. The CDR3 loop reads CASSQDRTGAGEQYF. CDR3 nucleotide sequence: TGCGCCAGCAGCCAAGATAGAACAGGGGCAGGCGAGCAGTACTTC.

The gene calls are TRBV21-1 and TRBJ2-7; the table gives TRBD1 as D, unverified against the DNA. TRBV21-1 is flagged as a pseudogene. This CDR3 is built from 16 residues. CDR3 sequence reads: CASSMGTVIGSYEQYF. The CDR3 DNA is TGTGCCAGCAGCATGGGGACCGTCATAGGGTCCTACGAGCAGTACTTC.

This clonotype was counted between two and nine times. The genes are TRBV7-9 and TRBJ2-7; TRBD1 agrees at 9 bases. The V and J ends lost 4 bases and 0 bases, in that order; junction bases with no gene match: 1. This CDR3 spans 14 amino acids. Germline V gene lookup returns CDR1 SEHNR and CDR2 FQNEAQ (reference sequence). In nucleotides, the CDR3 is TGTGCCAGCAGCTGGGACAGGGACTCCTACGAGCAGTACTTC. Encoded protein: CASSWDRDSYEQYF.

The sample holds a few counts of this clonotype. The chain joins TRBV3-1 to TRBJ2-4; D is tentatively TRBD1 or TRBD2 (5 bases each). CDR3 length: 13 residues. V lost 1 base and J lost 7, with 8 bases in between. Looked up from germline, CDR1 is LGHDT and CDR2 is YNNKEL (reference sequence). In DNA, the CDR3 is TGTGCCAGCAGCCAAGTGGGGGAGAACATTCAGTACTTC. It translates to CASSQVGENIQYF. The full variable domain, rest sourced from reference TRBV3-1 and TRBJ2-4, is DTAVSQTPKYLVTQMGNDKSIKCEQNLGHDTMYWYKQDSKKFLKIMFSYNNKELIINETVPNRFSPKSPDKAHLNLHINSLELGDSAVYFCASSQVGENIQYFGAGTRLSVL.

V is TRBV4-2 and J is TRBJ1-5, with no clear D. V lost 4 bases and J 6 bases, leaving 7 bases between the germline ends. Germline CDR1 is LGHNA and CDR2 is YNFKEQ. This CDR3 spans 12 amino acids. CDR3 sequence: CASSPACQPQHF. The CDR3 DNA reads as TGTGCCAGCAGCCCGGCATGTCAGCCCCAGCATTTT.

This clonotype was seen a few times. The chain carries TRBV27 and TRBJ2-6, with D tentatively TRBD1 or TRBD2 (5 bases each). Trimming removed 6 bases from V and 2 bases from J, with 8 bases in between. The CDR3 totals 14 residues. Germline V gene data show CDR1 as MNHEY and CDR2 as SMNVEV (reference sequence). In DNA form, the CDR3 reads TGTGCCAGCAGGGGGGTTGCTGGGGCCAACGTCCTGACTTTC. Translated, it gives CASRGVAGANVLTF.

This clonotype has a handful of counts. The rearrangement links TRBV20-1 to TRBJ2-7; TRBD2 is a possible D gene (5 bases). V lost 2 bases to trimming and J lost 1 base, with 9 bases between them. Germline CDR1 and CDR2: DFQATT and SNEGSKA (reference sequence). This CDR3 has 13 amino acids. Written as DNA, the CDR3 is TGCAGTGCTAGACACGGGGAATCCTACGAGCAGTACTTC. Encoded protein: CSARHGESYEQYF.

The chain joins TRBV20-1 to TRBJ2-3; perhaps TRBD2 as D (5 bases). Trimming stripped 5 bases from V and 1 base from J, with 22 bases between. From germline, CDR1 is DFQATT and CDR2 SNEGSKA (reference sequence). This CDR3 has 17 amino acids. CDR3 sequence (DNA): TGCAGTGCTTCCCTTGCGCGCCTTGGGAGTGGCACAGATACGCAGTATTTT. Encoded protein: CSASLARLGSGTDTQYF.

This clonotype occurred a few times. CDR3 residues: CSARERGVIYEQYF. The DNA of the CDR3 is TGCAGTGCTAGAGAGCGGGGGGTGATCTACGAGCAGTACTTC. V usage is TRBV20-1 and J usage is TRBJ2-7; 8 positions agree with TRBD2. The CDR3 contains 14 residues. V was pared by 0 bases and J by 3 bases, with 4 bases of the junction left unmatched. Germline CDR1 reads DFQATT; CDR2 reads SNEGSKA (reference sequence).

This clonotype was observed a handful of times. The J gene is TRBJ1-2, the V gene TRBV12-3 or TRBV12-4; no definite D call. V was shortened by 5 bases and J by 4 bases, with 8 bases between the two germline ends. This CDR3 has 12 residues. The CDR3 nucleotides are TGTGCCAGCAGTCCTGACCTCTATGGCTACACCTTC. This sequence encodes CASSPDLYGYTF.

This clonotype was seen once. The chain has TRBV7-9 and TRBJ2-1, with a tentative D call TRBD2 (7 bases). With the DNA end fitting TRBJ2-7 better, the J assignment may be wrong. In germline, CDR1 is SEHNR, CDR2 FQNEAQ (reference sequence). There are 14 residues in the CDR3. The chain's CDR3 is CASPMWGGYNEQYF. The CDR3 nucleotides read TGTGCCAGCCCGATGTGGGGGGGCTACAATGAGCAGTACTTC.

The chain carries TRBV7-2 and TRBJ2-1; 7 bases map to TRBD2. The CDR3 sequence is 15 residues long. The germline gives CDR1 SGHTA, CDR2 FQGNSA. The ends lost 0 bases at V and 6 bases at J; junction bases unmatched: 5. CDR3 sequence reads: CASSLARLASNEQFF. CDR3 nucleotide sequence: TGTGCCAGCAGCTTAGCAAGACTAGCATCCAATGAGCAGTTCTTC.

This chain connects TRBV20-1 to TRBJ2-1, with D possibly TRBD2 on 6 matching bases. V lost 0 bases and J lost 3, with 12 bases in between. Germline loops: CDR1 DFQATT, CDR2 SNEGSKA (reference sequence). This CDR3 contains 15 residues. DNA for the CDR3: TGCAGTGCTAGAGATCGCGGGATCCACTACAATGAGCAGTTCTTC. Protein sequence: CSARDRGIHYNEQFF.

The V call is TRBV25-1, the J call TRBJ2-3, with D unclear. The germline gives CDR1 MGHDK, CDR2 SYGVNS. The V gene lost 6 bases and the J gene lost 4 bases, with 11 bases spanning the gap. This CDR3 is built from 13 residues. DNA for the CDR3: TGTGCCAGCAGCGCCCGGTGGGCAGATACGCAGTATTTT. Translated, it gives CASSARWADTQYF.